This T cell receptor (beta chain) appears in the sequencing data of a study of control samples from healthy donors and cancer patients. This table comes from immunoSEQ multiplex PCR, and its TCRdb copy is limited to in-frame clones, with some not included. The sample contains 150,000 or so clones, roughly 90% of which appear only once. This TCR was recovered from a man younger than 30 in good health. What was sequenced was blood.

The CDR3 region has the DNA TGCGCCAGCAGCTTGGCCCCACAGGGCTCTGGGGCCAACGTCCTGACTTTC. Residues: CASSLAPQGSGANVLTF. The V gene is TRBV5-1, the J gene TRBJ2-6; tentative D call: TRBD1 (6 bases). V lost 0 bases, J lost 0 bases, and 10 bases lay in between. This CDR3 is built from 17 residues. The germline gives CDR1 SGHRS, CDR2 YFSETQ.